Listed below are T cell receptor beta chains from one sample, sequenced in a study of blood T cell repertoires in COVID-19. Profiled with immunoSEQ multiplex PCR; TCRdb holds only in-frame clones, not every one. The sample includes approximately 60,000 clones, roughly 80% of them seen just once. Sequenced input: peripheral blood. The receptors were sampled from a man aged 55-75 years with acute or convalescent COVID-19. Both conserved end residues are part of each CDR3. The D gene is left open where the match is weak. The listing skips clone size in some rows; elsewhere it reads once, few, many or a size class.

CASSYTPSGYEQYF,TGTGCCAGCAGTTATACCCCCTCGGGGTACGAGCAGTACTTC,NA,TRBJ2-7,NA,TRBV6-5
CASSGRLSSYNEQFF,TGTGCCAGCAGCGGGAGGCTCAGCTCCTACAATGAGCAGTTCTTC,NA,TRBJ2-1,few,TRBV7-9
CAWDRGGSGNTIYF,TGTGCCTGGGACAGGGGAGGATCTGGAAACACCATATATTTT,TRBD1,TRBJ1-3,NA,TRBV30
CASSQQDRVAYNEQFF,TGTGCCAGCAGCCAACAGGACAGGGTGGCCTACAATGAGCAGTTCTTC,TRBD1,TRBJ2-1,few,TRBV4-2
CAISDGTGRTYNEQFF,TGTGCCATCAGTGACGGGACAGGGAGGACCTACAATGAGCAGTTCTTC,TRBD1,TRBJ2-1,NA,TRBV10-3
CASSRRLAGVTGELFF,TGTGCCAGTAGTCGAAGACTAGCGGGAGTCACCGGGGAGCTGTTTTTT,TRBD2,TRBJ2-2,NA,TRBV19
CSAGQGSEQYF,TGCAGCGCAGGACAGGGGAGCGAGCAGTACTTC,TRBD1,TRBJ2-7,few,TRBV29-1
CASSIQGPGGANVLTF,TGTGCCAGTAGTATTCAGGGCCCGGGTGGGGCCAACGTCCTGACTTTC,NA,TRBJ2-6,once,TRBV19
CATSDFTGSNTGELFF,TGTGCCACCAGTGATTTTACAGGGTCGAACACCGGGGAGCTGTTTTTT,NA,TRBJ2-2,NA,TRBV24-1
CASSPRGGRPPDTQYF,TGTGCCAGCAGCCCTAGGGGCGGGAGGCCCCCAGATACGCAGTATTTT,TRBD2,TRBJ2-3,once,TRBV3-1/TRBV3-2
CAISSGLFYEQYF,TGTGCCATCAGCTCAGGATTGTTCTACGAGCAGTACTTC,NA,TRBJ2-7,NA,TRBV10-3
CASSYPGLAGGYEQYF,TGTGCCAGCAGTTACCCGGGACTAGCGGGAGGCTACGAGCAGTACTTC,TRBD2,TRBJ2-7,NA,TRBV6-5
CASASLAGGSQYF,TGTGCCAGCGCTTCCCTAGCGGGGGGATCGCAGTATTTT,TRBD2,TRBJ2-3,NA,TRBV3-1/TRBV3-2
CASSYEDPNTEAFF,TGTGCCAGCAGTTACGAGGATCCGAACACTGAAGCTTTCTTT,NA,TRBJ1-1,NA,TRBV6-6
CASSLQGQGSYEQYF,TGCGCCAGCAGCCTTCAGGGACAGGGGTCCTACGAGCAGTACTTC,TRBD1,TRBJ2-7,NA,TRBV4-1
CASSLPGASTDTQYF,TGTGCCAGCAGCTTGCCAGGGGCGAGCACAGATACGCAGTATTTT,NA,TRBJ2-3,NA,TRBV7-9
CASSFRERDEQYF,TGTGCCAGCAGTTTCAGGGAAAGGGACGAGCAGTACTTC,NA,TRBJ2-7,NA,TRBV27
CASRPMTGGRQPQHF,TGTGCCAGCAGACCGATGACAGGGGGCAGGCAGCCCCAGCATTTT,TRBD1,TRBJ1-5,NA,TRBV28
CASRRQGLSYEQYF,TGTGCCAGCAGAAGACAGGGGTTATCCTACGAGCAGTACTTC,TRBD1,TRBJ2-7,NA,TRBV28
CAIGGRLATGELFF,TGTGCCATCGGTGGCCGACTAGCCACCGGGGAGCTGTTTTTT,TRBD2,TRBJ2-2,NA,TRBV10-3
CASSLDRAGNTIYF,TGTGCCAGCAGCTTAGACAGGGCCGGAAACACCATATATTTT,NA,TRBJ1-3,few,TRBV11-2
CASSMDTGYSNQPQHF,TGTGCCAGTAGTATGGATACAGGGTATAGCAATCAGCCCCAGCATTTT,NA,TRBJ1-5,NA,TRBV19
CASSLPGEETQYF,TGCGCCAGCAGCCTGCCAGGCGAAGAGACCCAGTACTTC,NA,TRBJ2-5,NA,TRBV5-1
CASSPRPLAGVYNEQFF,TGCGCCAGCAGCCCCCGGCCCCTAGCGGGAGTTTACAATGAGCAGTTCTTC,TRBD2,TRBJ2-1,NA,TRBV5-1
CATGGQGTAGANVLTF,TGTGCCACAGGCGGACAGGGGACTGCTGGGGCCAACGTCCTGACTTTC,TRBD1,TRBJ2-6,many,TRBV24-1
CSVCPGDLNNEQFF,TGCAGCGTTTGCCCAGGCGACCTAAACAATGAGCAGTTCTTC,NA,TRBJ2-1,NA,TRBV29-1
CAWSEGAGRAFF,TGTGCCTGGAGTGAGGGGGCCGGAAGGGCTTTCTTT,TRBD1,TRBJ1-1,NA,TRBV30
CASSAAHGDSPLHF,TGCGCCAGCAGTGCGGCCCACGGGGATTCACCCCTCCACTTT,NA,TRBJ1-6,NA,TRBV10-1
CASSHTIPALEQFF,TGTGCCAGCAGCCACACTATTCCGGCCCTTGAGCAGTTCTTC,NA,TRBJ2-1,NA,TRBV3-1/TRBV3-2